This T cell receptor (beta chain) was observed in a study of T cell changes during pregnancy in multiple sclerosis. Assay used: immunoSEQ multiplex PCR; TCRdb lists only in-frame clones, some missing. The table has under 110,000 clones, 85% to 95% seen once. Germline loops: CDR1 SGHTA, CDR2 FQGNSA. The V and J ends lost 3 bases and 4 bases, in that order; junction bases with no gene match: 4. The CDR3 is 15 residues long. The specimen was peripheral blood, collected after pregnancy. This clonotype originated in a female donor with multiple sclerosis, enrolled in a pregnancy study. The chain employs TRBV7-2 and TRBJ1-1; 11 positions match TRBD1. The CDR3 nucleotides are TGTGCCAGCAGCTTCCATGGGACAGGGGGCACTGAAGCTTTCTTT. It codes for CASSFHGTGGTEAFF.